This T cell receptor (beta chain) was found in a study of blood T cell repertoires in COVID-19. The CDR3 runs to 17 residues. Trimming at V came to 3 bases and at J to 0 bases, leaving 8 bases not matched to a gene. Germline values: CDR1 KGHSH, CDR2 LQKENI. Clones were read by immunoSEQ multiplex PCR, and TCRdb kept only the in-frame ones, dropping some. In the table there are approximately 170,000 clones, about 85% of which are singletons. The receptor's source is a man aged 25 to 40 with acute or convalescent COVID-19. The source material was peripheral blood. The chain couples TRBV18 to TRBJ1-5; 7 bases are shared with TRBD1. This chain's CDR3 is CASSPQGTVYSNQPQHF. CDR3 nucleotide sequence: TGTGCCAGCTCACCGCAAGGGACAGTTTATAGCAATCAGCCCCAGCATTTT.